The T cell receptor (beta chain) described here comes from a study of identical twins. Study observations and caveats: Within twin pairs, the out-of-frame alpha sequences they shared showed excess low generation probability. Not following the same donors, the study drew its conclusions from cross-sectional statistical analysis. The models systematically underestimated how much out-of-frame TCR alpha was shared in monozygotic twins. Insertions ran lower in abundant cord blood beta clonotypes, though not in memory repertoires.

This clonotype occurred a few times. Its antigen is unidentified. TCRdb called the 5' RACE reads again in MiXCR, with one record for every CDR3 protein. This table has 1.5 million to 2 million distinct CDR3 sequences, less than 35% appearing once. The germline gives CDR1 LGHNT, CDR2 FRNRAP. V was pared by 2 bases and J by 7 bases, with 14 bases between. This CDR3 has 14 residues. The rearrangement uses TRBV12-5 and TRBJ2-5; D tentatively fits TRBD1 or TRBD2 (5 bases each). Input material: cord blood. The receptor was derived from a newborn girl in good health. The CDR3 is CASGLIRGPVTQYF. For the CDR3, the DNA is TGTGCTAGTGGTTTGATCCGGGGCCCGGTGACCCAGTACTTC.